A single sample gave rise to the 27 T cell receptor beta chains below, sequenced in a study of cytomegalovirus exposure and HLA in healthy donors. Use of 60 Vbeta and 13 Jbeta primers characterized the PCR. Sequencing was performed with immunoSEQ multiplex PCR; in TCRdb, only in-frame clones are kept and a portion is missing. This table holds around 110,000 clones, approximately 79% found once. The sequencing sample was made of PBMCs. The source of these receptors is a man aged 25-45 years in good health and CMV-seronegative.

The chain joins TRBV10-3 to TRBJ1-2; TRBD1 is a possible D gene (6 bases). This CDR3 region has 15 residues. Germline CDR1 and CDR2: ENHRY and SYGVKD. V shed 1 base and J shed 4 bases, with 13 bases lying between them. CDR3 sequence: CAISELITGSYGYTF. In DNA, the CDR3 is TGTGCCATCAGTGAGTTGATAACAGGGAGCTATGGCTACACCTTC.

CDR3 residues: CASSFEGSYEQYF. The CDR3 bases are TGCGCCAGCAGCTTCGAGGGATCCTACGAGCAGTACTTC. The genes are TRBV5-1 and TRBJ2-7, with D possibly TRBD2 on 5 matching bases. Trimming left V 2 bases short and J 1 base short, with 7 bases between. The CDR3 consists of 13 residues. Germline CDR1 is SGHRS and CDR2 is YFSETQ.

This clone was found once. The chain links TRBV6-5 to TRBJ1-5; TRBD1 matches at 7 bases. V lost 6 bases to trimming and J lost 0 bases; unmatched junction nucleotides: 5. The CDR3 loop spans 15 amino acids. Germline V CDR1 and CDR2: MNHEY, SVGAGI. CDR3 residues: CASRLQGFSNQPQHF. DNA of the CDR3: TGTGCCAGCAGGCTACAGGGGTTTAGCAATCAGCCCCAGCATTTT.

The genes are TRBV9 and TRBJ1-2; D not resolved. Trimming shortened V by 0 bases and J by 7 bases, and 10 bases separated the two germline ends. The CDR3 runs to 13 residues. Looked up from germline, CDR1 is SGDLS and CDR2 is YYNGEE. The CDR3 region is CASSVGVALGYTF. The CDR3 DNA sequence: TGTGCCAGCAGCGTAGGAGTAGCCCTTGGCTACACCTTC.

This chain connects TRBV5-1 to TRBJ2-7; TRBD1 matches at 9 bases. Germline lookup yields CDR1 SGHRS and CDR2 YFSETQ. This CDR3 is 15 amino acids long. V lost 5 bases, J lost 2 bases, and 8 bases stayed unmatched. This chain's CDR3 is CASSPGTGSPYEQYF. The CDR3 DNA reads TGCGCCAGCAGTCCCGGGACAGGGTCGCCCTACGAGCAGTACTTC.

V and J are TRBV10-3 and TRBJ2-4; 10 bases line up with TRBD1. Germline V lookup: CDR1 ENHRY, CDR2 SYGVKD. This CDR3 spans 15 amino acids. Trimming took 3 bases from V and 5 from J; bases not matched to a gene: 4. The CDR3 sequence: CAISDPGTGENIQYF. The DNA for the CDR3 is TGTGCCATCAGTGACCCTGGGACAGGGGAAAACATTCAGTACTTC.

V gene TRBV19 combines with J gene TRBJ2-3; 7 positions match TRBD2. V dropped 6 bases and J dropped 3; count of bases not matched to a gene: 9. From germline, CDR1 is LNHDA and CDR2 SQIVND (reference sequence). The CDR3 runs to 15 residues. The CDR3 region is CASRWGGSRTDTQYF. The CDR3 DNA is TGTGCCAGTAGGTGGGGGGGGTCGAGGACAGATACGCAGTATTTT.

The gene calls are TRBV7-2 and TRBJ1-2; 7 positions agree with TRBD1. The V and J ends lost 5 bases and 4 bases, in that order; junction bases with no gene match: 7. Germline V gene data show CDR1 as SGHTA and CDR2 as FQGNSA. The CDR3 runs to 14 residues. The CDR3 DNA reads as TGTGCCAGCAGCACCGTAGGGGGCGGCTATGGCTACACCTTC. Translating gives CASSTVGGGYGYTF.

With regard to this clone: One junction end disagrees with the germline gene, perhaps due to a read error. This chain's CDR3 is CASSEQPAGLTSGANGLTF. The CDR3 coding sequence is TGTGCCAGCAGTGAACAGCCGGCTGGCCTGACCTCTGGGGCCAACGGCCTGACTTTC. The V gene is TRBV6-4, the J gene TRBJ2-6; a possible D gene is TRBD1 (5 bases). The CDR3 is 19 residues long. Germline-derived CDR1 and CDR2 are MRHNA and SNTAGT.

This chain uses TRBV4-1 with TRBJ1-1; maybe TRBD1 (5 bases). V lost 5 bases, J lost 1 base, and 17 bases lay in between. The CDR3 is 16 amino acids. Germline V lookup: CDR1 MGHRA, CDR2 YSYEKL. The chain's CDR3 is CASSFRSGGANTEAFF. CDR3 sequence (DNA): TGCGCCAGCAGCTTTCGCAGCGGGGGTGCGAACACTGAAGCTTTCTTT.

The chain joins TRBV6-1 to TRBJ2-7, with 8 bases matching TRBD2. Germline V gene data show CDR1 as MNHNS and CDR2 as SASEGT. CDR3 length: 15 amino acids. V was pared by 2 bases and J by 1 base, with 4 bases of the junction left unmatched. The CDR3 DNA follows: TGTGCCAGCAGTGAAAGGGCGGGGGGTTCCTACGAGCAGTACTTC. Protein product: CASSERAGGSYEQYF.

The chain carries TRBV30 and TRBJ2-6, with D hard to call. Germline V gene sequence: CDR1 GTSNPN, CDR2 SVGIG (reference sequence). Trimming took 2 bases from V and 2 from J, leaving 10 bases between them. The CDR3 is 15 amino acids. The CDR3 protein is CAWSLRRAGANVLTF. Written as DNA, the CDR3 is TGTGCCTGGAGTCTCCGTCGGGCTGGGGCCAACGTCCTGACTTTC.

This clone has just one count. This chain uses TRBV10-2 with TRBJ1-2, with D maybe TRBD1 (6 bases). Trimming shortened V by 6 bases and J by 4 bases, and 12 bases separated the two germline ends. Germline-derived CDR1 and CDR2 are WSHSY and SAAADI. The CDR3 length is 13 residues. CDR3 region: CASSLLQGYGYTF. The CDR3 nucleotides read TGCGCCAGCAGCTTGTTACAGGGCTATGGCTACACCTTC.

The chain recombines TRBV2 with TRBJ1-2; D gene uncertain. CDR1 is SNHLY, CDR2 FYNNEI, per germline. V dropped 5 bases and J dropped 4 bases, with 11 bases sitting between them. The CDR3 extends over 13 amino acids. CDR3 sequence: CASSSVTVYGYTF. In nucleotides, the CDR3 is TGTGCCAGCAGTTCCGTAACTGTCTATGGCTACACCTTC.

The chain employs TRBV7-2 and TRBJ2-5; D ambiguous. Per germline, CDR1 SGHTA and CDR2 FQGNSA. V was pared by 2 bases and J by 2 bases, with 6 bases between. The CDR3 has 13 amino acids. DNA of the CDR3: TGTGCCAGCAGCTTAATAGTACAAGAGACCCAGTACTTC. This encodes CASSLIVQETQYF.

The CDR3 region has the DNA TGTGCCAGCAGTCACCTGGGGACATATGGCTACACCTTC. As protein: CASSHLGTYGYTF. This sequence joins TRBV6-6 and TRBJ1-2, with D possibly matching TRBD1 (6 bases). Trimming pared 5 bases from V and 5 bases from J, leaving 12 bases between. CDR1 MNHNY and CDR2 SVGAGI come from the germline V gene (reference sequence). CDR3 length: 13 amino acids.

The chain links TRBV9 to TRBJ1-6; D is ambiguous. Trimming cost V 4 bases and J 11 bases, with 22 bases left between them. Per the germline V gene, CDR1 is SGDLS and CDR2 is YYNGEE. This CDR3 is built from 16 residues. The CDR3 DNA reads as TGTGCCAGCAGCCCCCGGAGTTCGACGTCCGGGGCACCCCTCCACTTT. Protein sequence: CASSPRSSTSGAPLHF.

This chain uses TRBV2 with TRBJ2-5; D not certain. The J call may be in error: the DNA end matches TRBJ2-7 better. The CDR3 is 13 amino acids. From germline, CDR1 is SNHLY and CDR2 FYNNEI. CDR3 protein: CASSVDNSYEQYF. The CDR3 DNA follows: TGTGCCAGCAGTGTAGACAACTCCTACGAGCAGTACTTC.

The J gene is TRBJ2-7, the V gene TRBV7-2; D is perhaps TRBD1 (6 bases). V dropped 5 bases and J dropped 1 base, with 15 bases sitting between them. This CDR3 region has 15 residues. CDR1 SGHTA and CDR2 FQGNSA come from the germline V gene. CDR3 coding DNA: TGTGCCAGCAGCACGGACAGCCGAGGGTCCTACGAGCAGTACTTC. It codes for CASSTDSRGSYEQYF.

The chain recombines TRBV10-1 with TRBJ1-1; D possibly corresponds to TRBD1 (6 bases). V was cut by 0 bases and J by 5 bases, with 13 bases left in between. CDR1 and CDR2 (germline): WNHNN, SYGVQD (reference sequence). CDR3 length equals 15 residues. This CDR3 is CASSESTGMGTEAFF. The CDR3 DNA sequence: TGCGCCAGCAGTGAGTCAACAGGGATGGGGACTGAAGCTTTCTTT.

This clone was seen once. The rearrangement uses TRBV10-1 and TRBJ1-1; TRBD1 matches 7 bases. In germline, CDR1 is WNHNN, CDR2 SYGVQD (reference sequence). The CDR3 covers 12 residues. Trimming at V came to 6 bases and at J to 8 bases, leaving 6 bases not matched to a gene. The CDR3 reads CASSPGTAEAFF. The CDR3 DNA is TGCGCCAGCAGCCCCGGGACAGCGGAAGCTTTCTTT.

The gene calls are TRBV10-3 and TRBJ2-6, with TRBD2 as a possible D gene (6 bases). The CDR3 totals 15 residues. V gave up 3 bases and J gave up 6 bases, with 12 bases separating them. Per the germline V gene, CDR1 is ENHRY and CDR2 is SYGVKD. The CDR3 coding sequence is TGTGCCATCAGTGACGGGGGAGTTGAGGCCAACGTCCTGACTTTC. Protein sequence: CAISDGGVEANVLTF.

CDR3 sequence reads: CASSARQGQFNEQFF. The CDR3 bases are TGCGCCAGCAGTGCCCGACAGGGGCAATTCAATGAGCAGTTCTTC. This chain joins TRBV10-2 and TRBJ2-1; 8 bases align to TRBD1. CDR1 is WSHSY, CDR2 SAAADI, per germline. The junction had 8 bases not matched to a gene; V was cut back by 4 bases and J by 6 bases. The CDR3 loop spans 15 amino acids.

The chain joins TRBV11-3 to TRBJ2-1; 7 bases fit TRBD2. Germline trimming cut 3 bases from V and 7 bases from J; bases unmatched to any gene: 9. Per the germline V gene, CDR1 is SGHNT and CDR2 is YENEEA. CDR3 length: 15 amino acids. The CDR3 is CASSLASGAANEQFF. DNA of the CDR3: TGTGCCAGCAGCTTGGCGAGCGGGGCGGCGAATGAGCAGTTCTTC.

V and J are TRBV5-6 and TRBJ2-1; 7 bases are shared with TRBD1. V dropped 1 base and J dropped 7; count of bases not matched to a gene: 8. This CDR3 is 15 amino acids long. CDR1 is SGHDT, CDR2 YYEEEE, per germline. The CDR3 loop is CASSLTGVLQNEQFF. The CDR3 DNA sequence: TGTGCCAGCAGCTTGACAGGGGTCCTCCAAAATGAGCAGTTCTTC. Full variable domain (missing parts from reference TRBV5-6 and TRBJ2-1): DAGVTQSPTHLIKTRGQQVTLRCSPKSGHDTVSWYQQALGQGPQFIFQYYEEEERQRGNFPDRFSGHQFPNYSSELNVNALLLGDSALYLCASSLTGVLQNEQFFGPGTRLTVL.

V usage is TRBV27 and J usage is TRBJ1-1, with 9 positions matching TRBD1. This CDR3 has 18 residues. In germline, CDR1 is MNHEY, CDR2 SMNVEV (reference sequence). J lost 7 bases, V lost 2 bases, and 17 bases had no gene match. The DNA of the CDR3 is TGTGCCAGCAGTTTAGGGCAATACAGGGGGCTGGGGACGGATGAAGCTTTCTTT. Translation gives CASSLGQYRGLGTDEAFF.

The rearrangement uses TRBV4-1 and TRBJ2-5, with D possibly being TRBD2 (5 bases). The end of the DNA fits TRBJ2-7 better, so the J call may be wrong. Germline V gene data show CDR1 as MGHRA and CDR2 as YSYEKL. CDR3 length: 14 residues. CDR3 sequence reads: CASSLDSRSYEQYF. The CDR3 DNA reads as TGCGCCAGCAGCCTGGACTCCCGCTCCTACGAGCAGTACTTC.